One sample yielded the 28 T cell receptor beta chains listed below, sequenced in a study of blood T cells in healthy people across ages. Together with a sample-barcoded 5' primer, a J-beta primer mix was included in a second PCR lasting 7 to 11 cycles. TCRdb fed the 5' RACE reads into MiXCR, producing one record per CDR3 protein. This table has more than 800,000 distinct CDR3 sequences, around 26% appearing once. The sample comprised blood. All receptors come from a woman older than 75 in good health.

Regarding this clonotype: This may come from a read error, since a much larger clone is one base off. The gene calls are TRBV15 and TRBJ2-5; possibly TRBD2 for D (5 bases). CDR3 size: 12 residues. Germline V gene sequence: CDR1 LNHNV, CDR2 YYDKDF (reference sequence). The CDR3 bases are TGTGCCTCCAGCAGAGTAGCGGAGACCCAGTACTTC. Translation gives CASSRVAETQYF.

This clonotype appeared many times. This chain joins TRBV7-2 and TRBJ2-7; 13 nucleotides match TRBD2. The germline gives CDR1 SGHTA, CDR2 FQGNSA. This CDR3 contains 16 residues. The trim removed 5 bases at V and 4 bases at J, leaving 8 bases unmatched. In DNA, the CDR3 is TGTGCCAGCAGCACTGCCGGGACTAGCGGGGTATACGAGCAGTACTTC. Translated, it gives CASSTAGTSGVYEQYF.

This chain connects TRBV20-1 to TRBJ2-3; D is unclear. CDR3 length equals 16 residues. In germline, CDR1 is DFQATT, CDR2 SNEGSKA (reference sequence). Between the trimmed V and J ends, which lost 6 bases and 2 bases, there was a span of 21 bases. The DNA for the CDR3 is TGCAGTGCACCCCGACGGGTAGCTGGGTTCACAGATACGCAGTATTTT. Translation: CSAPRRVAGFTDTQYF.

This clonotype was seen ten or more times. The chain links TRBV27 to TRBJ2-2; TRBD2 might be the D (6 bases). The CDR3 contains 14 residues. V lost 7 bases to trimming and J lost 5 bases, with 14 bases between them. CDR1 and CDR2 from the germline V gene are MNHEY and SMNVEV (reference sequence). As DNA, the CDR3 is TGTGCCAGCATCGGGGGAAGGAGGACCGGGGAGCTGTTTTTT. Translating gives CASIGGRRTGELFF.

About this clonotype: A much larger clone is a single base away; this may be a read error. The V and J genes are TRBV20-1 and TRBJ2-7; the D gene could be TRBD1 or TRBD2 (5 bases each). This CDR3 is 16 amino acids long. The V end was cut by 3 bases, the J end by 3 bases, with 21 bases between. CDR1 and CDR2 (germline): DFQATT, SNEGSKA (reference sequence). In DNA, the CDR3 is TGCAGTGCTAGTGATGAAGGGACGCAGGTGATCTACGAGCAGTACTTC. Protein sequence: CSASDEGTQVIYEQYF.

This clonotype was recorded at least ten times. This chain connects TRBV20-1 to TRBJ1-5; a weak D match, TRBD1 (5 bases). V was clipped by 5 bases and J by 10 bases, with 15 bases between them. Germline CDR1 reads DFQATT; CDR2 reads SNEGSKA (reference sequence). The CDR3 consists of 12 residues. As DNA, the CDR3 is TGCAGTGCTGGGGACGGTGAAGTACCCCAGCATTTT. It is translated as CSAGDGEVPQHF.

This clonotype occurred many times. V gene TRBV7-2 combines with J gene TRBJ1-2; the D is unclear. CDR1 SGHTA and CDR2 FQGNSA come from the germline V gene. The CDR3 is made up of 12 amino acids. Trimming pared 1 base from V and 8 bases from J, leaving 8 bases between. The CDR3 region has the DNA TGTGCCAGCAGCTTAGATGGGCACGGCTACACCTTC. It specifies CASSLDGHGYTF. The full variable domain, rest sourced from reference TRBV7-2 and TRBJ1-2, is GAGVSQSPSNKVTEKGKDVELRCDPISGHTALYWYRQSLGQGLEFLIYFQGNSAPDKSGLPSDRFSAERTGGSVSTLTIQRTQQEDSAVYLCASSLDGHGYTFGSGTRLTVV.

This clonotype showed up many times. The V gene is TRBV7-2, the J gene TRBJ2-3; 10 positions match TRBD2. After removal of 5 bases from V and 3 bases from J, the junction contained 11 bases not matched to a gene. The CDR3 loop spans 17 amino acids. Germline-derived CDR1 and CDR2 are SGHTA and FQGNSA. For the CDR3, the DNA is TGTGCCAGCAGCCGCAAGCGGGGGGGCGCCGTGACAGATACGCAGTATTTT. Translated, it gives CASSRKRGGAVTDTQYF.

This clonotype was seen more than once but under ten times. CDR3 nucleotides: TGCAGTGCGCCCGGGACCCCTCATGAAAAACTGTTTTTT. Protein sequence: CSAPGTPHEKLFF. The V call is TRBV20-1, the J call TRBJ1-4; the D gene is possibly TRBD1 (5 bases). The CDR3 is made up of 13 amino acids. Germline assignment: CDR1 DFQATT and CDR2 SNEGSKA (reference sequence). V shed 6 bases and J shed 6 bases, with 14 bases lying between them.

The V and J genes are TRBV6-5 and TRBJ1-2; a weak D match, TRBD1 (5 bases). The germline gives CDR1 MNHEY, CDR2 SVGAGI. The CDR3 runs to 14 residues. The V end lost 6 bases, the J end lost 7 bases, and 18 bases lay between the germline ends. CDR3 nucleotide sequence: TGTGCCAGCAGGAAACCGGGGGTGATCGCTGGCTACACCTTC. Amino acids: CASRKPGVIAGYTF.

Remarks on this clonotype: The junction shows a germline mismatch at one end, possibly a read error. The rearrangement joins TRBV6-5 to TRBJ2-2, with TRBD1 matching 12 bases. CDR1 is MNHEY, CDR2 SVGAGI, per germline. This CDR3 region has 16 residues. This CDR3 reads CASSSPGQGASGERFF. The CDR3, as DNA: TGTGCCAGCAGTTCCCCGGGACAGGGGGCTTCGGGGGAGCGGTTTTTT.

Turning to this clonotype: The CDR3 carries no conserved terminal phenylalanine or tryptophan, so it likely arises from a read error. The V and J genes are TRBV7-2 and TRBJ2-1; D unresolved. Germline assignment: CDR1 SGHTA and CDR2 FQGNSA. This CDR3 has 15 amino acids. Trimming took 5 bases from V and 0 from J, leaving 11 bases between them. CDR3 protein: CASSPTASSYNEQFV. CDR3 sequence (DNA): TGTGCCAGCAGCCCGACCGCAAGCTCCTACAATGAGCAGTTCGTC.

This clonotype occurred many times. This rearrangement joins TRBV3-1 to TRBJ1-2; no firm D call. The ends were cut back, 4 bases at V and 4 bases at J, with 7 bases in the middle. The CDR3 consists of 12 residues. CDR1 and CDR2 from the germline V gene are LGHDT and YNNKEL (reference sequence). CDR3: CASSRRSYGYTF. As DNA, the CDR3 is TGTGCCAGCAGCCGTAGGAGCTATGGCTACACCTTC.

This clonotype was recorded at least ten times. The chain combines TRBV6-4 with TRBJ2-1, with a weak D call TRBD2 (5 bases). V was cut by 4 bases and J by 9 bases, with 13 bases left in between. This CDR3 has 13 amino acids. Germline CDR1 reads MRHNA; CDR2 reads SNTAGT. The CDR3 sequence: CASSVGELGEQFF. DNA for the CDR3: TGTGCCAGCAGTGTTGGGGAGTTAGGTGAGCAGTTCTTC.

This clonotype was recorded at least ten times. This chain connects TRBV29-1 to TRBJ2-3; possible D gene TRBD1, 7 bases. In germline, CDR1 is SQVTM, CDR2 ANQGSEA. V lost 6 bases and J lost 0, with 13 bases in between. This CDR3 contains 14 residues. CDR3 sequence (DNA): TGCAGCGTGTACAGGGGAGGTAGCACAGATACGCAGTATTTT. Translating gives CSVYRGGSTDTQYF.

This clonotype has more than one count but fewer than ten. This rearrangement joins TRBV29-1 to TRBJ1-2; TRBD1 matches at 7 bases. Looked up from germline, CDR1 is SQVTM and CDR2 is ANQGSEA. This CDR3 is 12 amino acids long. The V segment lost 5 bases and the J segment 5 bases; nucleotides outside the gene matches: 5. The CDR3 DNA follows: TGCAGCGTTCTACAGGGGACTTATGGCTACACCTTC. Protein sequence: CSVLQGTYGYTF.

The V gene is TRBV5-1, the J gene TRBJ2-3; D is unresolved. V was clipped by 4 bases and J by 6 bases, with 24 bases between them. CDR1 is SGHRS, CDR2 YFSETQ, per germline. This CDR3 is built from 17 residues. The CDR3 here is CASSPKPVAHGSDTQYF. CDR3 DNA: TGCGCCAGCAGCCCCAAACCCGTAGCCCATGGGTCCGATACGCAGTATTTT.

The chain joins TRBV3-1 to TRBJ2-1; weak D call: TRBD1 (6 bases). V was clipped by 3 bases and J by 2 bases, with 11 bases between them. The germline gives CDR1 LGHDT, CDR2 YNNKEL (reference sequence). This CDR3 comprises 15 residues. CDR3 region: CASSQQRGTYNEQFF. The DNA of the CDR3 is TGTGCCAGCAGCCAGCAGAGGGGGACCTACAATGAGCAGTTCTTC.

The chain employs TRBV7-9 and TRBJ1-1; D ambiguous. V was cut by 8 bases and J by 5 bases, with 12 bases left in between. The CDR3 extends over 12 amino acids. Germline lookup yields CDR1 SEHNR and CDR2 FQNEAQ (reference sequence). For the CDR3, the DNA is TGTGCCAGCGGCAAAGGTGGTACTGAAGCTTTCTTT. This gives the protein CASGKGGTEAFF.

This clonotype was detected many times. The chain employs TRBV7-2 and TRBJ2-7; TRBD2 matches at 10 bases. Germline CDR1 reads SGHTA; CDR2 reads FQGNSA. The CDR3 is made up of 15 amino acids. V gave up 5 bases and J gave up 4 bases; unmatched junction bases: 8. This CDR3 reads CASSPPGLAAYEQYF. In nucleotides, the CDR3 is TGTGCCAGCAGCCCTCCAGGACTAGCGGCGTACGAGCAGTACTTC.

The table lists this clonotype with many counts. CDR3 nucleotide sequence: TGTGCCACCAGTGACCGGGGCGCAAGGGGCTACACCTTC. Its protein is CATSDRGARGYTF. The chain couples TRBV24-1 to TRBJ1-2; D is perhaps TRBD1 (5 bases). Germline CDR1 KGHDR, CDR2 SFDVKD. The V gene lost 4 bases and the J gene lost 8 bases, with 13 bases spanning the gap. The CDR3 consists of 13 residues.

On this clonotype: This may arise from a read error, as a much more abundant clone is one base away. The rearrangement joins TRBV4-1 to TRBJ2-3, with 11 bases fitting TRBD1. CDR1 is MGHRA and CDR2 is YSYEKL in the germline V gene. This CDR3 region has 19 residues. After removal of 0 bases from V and 2 bases from J, the junction contained 10 bases not matched to a gene. The CDR3 loop reads CASSQERTGGFLVTDTQYF. The CDR3, as DNA: TGCGCCAGCAGCCAAGAGAGGACAGGGGGCTTCCTCGTCACAGATACGCAGTATTTT.

This clonotype was seen repeatedly, ten times or more. CDR3 sequence: CASSPGQGIKSYEQYF. As DNA, the CDR3 is TGTGCCAGCAGTCCGGGACAGGGGATTAAGTCCTACGAGCAGTACTTC. V and J are TRBV28 and TRBJ2-7, with 10 nucleotides matching TRBD1. This CDR3 comprises 16 residues. Germline CDR1 and CDR2: MDHEN and SYDVKM. The J segment lost 1 base and the V segment lost 5 bases, leaving 8 bases of the junction unmatched. The full variable domain, its missing parts supplied by reference TRBV28 and TRBJ2-7, is DVKVTQSSRYLVKRTGEKVFLECVQDMDHENMFWYRQDPGLGLRLIYFSYDVKMKEKGDIPEGYSVSREKKERFSLILESASTNQTSMYLCASSPGQGIKSYEQYFGPGTRLTVT.

At least ten counts were recorded for this clonotype. The V call is TRBV5-6, the J call TRBJ2-7, with 8 bases lining up with TRBD1. The CDR3 contains 15 residues. Trimming at V came to 4 bases and at J to 2 bases, leaving 8 bases not matched to a gene. From germline, CDR1 is SGHDT and CDR2 YYEEEE. The CDR3 here is CASSPTGGPTYEQYF. The CDR3 bases are TGTGCCAGCAGCCCAACAGGGGGTCCCACCTACGAGCAGTACTTC.

For this clonotype: This may come from a read error, since a much larger clone is one base off. CDR3 region: CASSVGGHPGGEQYF. The CDR3 nucleotides are TGTGCCAGCAGCGTAGGGGGCCACCCGGGGGGCGAGCAGTACTTC. V gene TRBV9 combines with J gene TRBJ2-7; 7 nucleotides align to TRBD2. With V trimmed by 0 bases and J by 6 bases, 9 bases remained unmatched. The CDR3 has 15 amino acids. CDR1 and CDR2 (germline): SGDLS, YYNGEE.

This clonotype was seen more than once but under ten times. A much larger clonotype is one base distant, so this may be a read error. The genes are TRBV5-1 and TRBJ2-1; D might be TRBD2 (6 bases). The J call may be mistaken, given a closer DNA end match to TRBJ2-7. In germline, CDR1 is SGHRS, CDR2 YFSETQ. This CDR3 is built from 16 residues. CDR3 residues: CASSLGDFGIYNEQYF. CDR3 sequence (DNA): TGCGCCAGCAGCTTGGGGGACTTTGGGATCTACAATGAGCAGTACTTC.

A word on this clonotype: A much larger clone sits a single nucleotide away, making a read error possible. V gene TRBV6-2 or TRBV6-3 combines with J gene TRBJ2-1; 10 bases map to TRBD2. The CDR3 spans 14 residues. The V and J ends lost 7 bases and 12 bases, in that order; junction bases with no gene match: 12. Germline-derived CDR1 and CDR2 are MNHEY and SVGEGT. CDR3 nucleotides: TGTGCCAGCATTTATGAGCGGGGGGGGATCGGGCAGTTCTTC. It specifies CASIYERGGIGQFF.

This clonotype was detected ten times or more. The chain couples TRBV20-1 to TRBJ2-7; 7 nucleotides line up with TRBD1. The CDR3 loop spans 13 amino acids. V lost 1 base and J lost 4; bases outside the gene matches: 4. CDR1 and CDR2 from the germline V gene are DFQATT and SNEGSKA (reference sequence). DNA of the CDR3: TGCAGTGCTAGAGCAACAGGGGTGTACGAGCAGTACTTC. It yields the protein CSARATGVYEQYF.